The 27 T cell receptor beta chains below all came from one sample that was sequenced in a study of beta chain features in type 1 diabetes. Which antigens these TCRs recognize remains unknown. Expressed TCRB transcripts were sequenced because the isolated RNA had all been reverse transcribed beforehand. Generated by immunoSEQ multiplex PCR, the TCRdb table keeps only in-frame clones and is missing some. The table has 200,000 to 250,000 clones, approximately 13% seen once. Notes on the study in general: In every one of the four CD4+ subsets, TCRB CDR3s were moderately but significantly shorter in Type 1 diabetes patients.

Sequenced input: naive CD4+ T cells from blood. Receptor source: a man aged 25 to 45 with type 1 diabetes.

This clone was seen more than once but under ten times. The gene calls are TRBV6-5 and TRBJ2-1, with a possible D match to TRBD2 (6 bases). The length of the CDR3 is 13 residues. Trimming took off 0 bases at V and 8 bases at J, with 8 bases between the two ends. Germline V lookup: CDR1 MNHEY, CDR2 SVGAGI. CDR3 in amino acids: CASSYSKRDEQFF. CDR3 DNA sequence: TGTGCCAGCAGTTACTCGAAGCGGGATGAGCAGTTCTTC.

This clone showed up just a few times. The chain couples TRBV29-1 to TRBJ2-2, with D possibly being TRBD2 (5 bases). The V and J ends lost 4 bases and 7 bases respectively, with 7 bases between them. The CDR3 has 11 residues. Looked up from germline, CDR1 is SQVTM and CDR2 is ANQGSEA. Here the CDR3 DNA reads TGCAGCGTTGCCGGGAACGGGGAGCTGTTTTTT. Protein product: CSVAGNGELFF.

This clone was recorded a few times. The chain has TRBV25-1 and TRBJ1-6; D remains ambiguous. CDR1 and CDR2 from the germline V gene are MGHDK and SYGVNS. V lost 5 bases, J lost 10 bases, and 18 bases lay in between. The CDR3 loop spans 15 amino acids. CDR3 sequence reads: CASSPSTGILSPLHF. The CDR3 nucleotides read TGTGCCAGCAGTCCTTCGACGGGGATCCTGTCACCCCTCCACTTT.

This chain links TRBV5-1 with TRBJ1-4, with TRBD1 identical over 9 bases. The length of the CDR3 is 14 residues. Looked up from germline, CDR1 is SGHRS and CDR2 is YFSETQ. J gave up 7 bases and V 6 bases, and 7 bases lay outside the gene matches. The CDR3 DNA is TGCGCCAGCACCTTCTCGACAGGGGGTGAAAAACTGTTTTTT. Its translation is CASTFSTGGEKLFF. Variable domain in full (rest from reference TRBV5-1 and TRBJ1-4): KAGVTQTPRYLIKTRGQQVTLSCSPISGHRSVSWYQQTPGQGLQFLFEYFSETQRNKGNFPGRFSGRQFSNSRSEMNVSTLELGDSALYLCASTFSTGGEKLFFGSGTQLSVL.

The chain carries TRBV6-6 and TRBJ1-1; possibly TRBD1 for D (6 bases). Germline assignment: CDR1 MNHNY and CDR2 SVGAGI (reference sequence). With 7 bases removed from V and 3 bases from J, the gap between germline ends came to 12 bases. The CDR3 loop spans 13 amino acids. CDR3 residues: CASMKRQDTEAFF. CDR3 sequence (DNA): TGTGCCAGCATGAAAAGACAGGACACTGAAGCTTTCTTT.

CDR3 residues: CASSGLASQYF. CDR3 DNA: TGTGCCAGCAGTGGGTTAGCAAGCCAGTATTTT. V and J are TRBV2 and TRBJ2-3, with D unclear. The CDR3 extends over 11 amino acids. Germline V gives CDR1 SNHLY, CDR2 FYNNEI. The V end lost 4 bases, the J end lost 12 bases, and 11 bases lay between the germline ends.

The chain links TRBV5-1 to TRBJ2-1; 8 bases align to TRBD2. Trimming at V came to 0 bases and at J to 6 bases, leaving 5 bases not matched to a gene. This CDR3 spans 15 amino acids. CDR1 and CDR2 (germline): SGHRS, YFSETQ. The CDR3 sequence is CASSLGSGNTNEQFF. As DNA, the CDR3 is TGCGCCAGCAGCTTGGGTAGCGGGAATACCAATGAGCAGTTCTTC.

This clone was seen a few times. This chain links TRBV30 with TRBJ1-4; D is unclear. The CDR3 is made up of 13 amino acids. V was trimmed by 1 base and J by 0 bases, leaving 3 bases between them. Germline-derived CDR1 and CDR2 are GTSNPN and SVGIG (reference sequence). The CDR3 protein is CAWSGATNEKLFF. In DNA form, the CDR3 reads TGTGCCTGGAGTGGAGCAACTAATGAAAAACTGTTTTTT.

The CDR3 nucleotides read TGCGCCAGCGTGGAGGCGGGACGAAACTCCTACAATGAGCAGTTCTTC. It specifies CASVEAGRNSYNEQFF. The chain has TRBV5-1 and TRBJ2-1, with TRBD2 as a possible D gene (6 bases). The V end was cut by 7 bases, the J end by 0 bases, with 17 bases between. Germline CDR1 reads SGHRS; CDR2 reads YFSETQ. CDR3 length equals 16 residues. Variable domain in full (rest from reference TRBV5-1 and TRBJ2-1): KAGVTQTPRYLIKTRGQQVTLSCSPISGHRSVSWYQQTPGQGLQFLFEYFSETQRNKGNFPGRFSGRQFSNSRSEMNVSTLELGDSALYLCASVEAGRNSYNEQFFGPGTRLTVL.

This clone was seen a handful of times. The CDR3 region is CAWSPGVGEQFF. DNA of the CDR3: TGTGCCTGGAGCCCGGGGGTCGGCGAGCAGTTCTTC. This rearrangement joins TRBV30 to TRBJ2-1; D possibly corresponds to TRBD2 (6 bases). The CDR3 covers 12 residues. The germline V gene encodes CDR1 GTSNPN and CDR2 SVGIG (reference sequence). Trimming removed 3 bases from V and 10 bases from J, with 13 bases in between.

This clone appeared a few times. CDR3 in DNA: TGTGCCAGCAGCTTACAGGGGTACAATGAGCAGTTCTTC. Translation gives CASSLQGYNEQFF. The chain uses TRBV7-9 and TRBJ2-1; D possibly corresponds to TRBD1 (6 bases). The germline V and J ends were trimmed by 2 bases and 4 bases, with 6 bases remaining between them. Germline V gives CDR1 SEHNR, CDR2 FQNEAQ (reference sequence). The length of the CDR3 is 13 residues.

This sequence joins TRBV18 and TRBJ2-7; TRBD1 might be the D (6 bases). Germline lookup yields CDR1 KGHSH and CDR2 LQKENI. V lost 6 bases, J lost 3 bases, and 12 bases lay in between. The CDR3 loop spans 13 amino acids. In DNA form, the CDR3 reads TGTGCCAGCTCCCCAGGACAGTACTACGAGCAGTACTTC. Its translation: CASSPGQYYEQYF.

J is TRBJ1-2 and V is TRBV4-2, with 9 bases matching TRBD1. V dropped 1 base and J dropped 8; count of bases not matched to a gene: 8. CDR1 and CDR2 (germline): LGHNA, YNFKEQ. The CDR3 is 15 residues long. The CDR3 region has the DNA TGTGCCAGCAGCCAAGGGACAGGGGAGGCGAGAGGCTACACCTTC. Translating it yields CASSQGTGEARGYTF.

This chain connects TRBV25-1 to TRBJ1-2; maybe TRBD1 (5 bases). The V gene lost 5 bases and the J gene lost 6 bases, with 19 bases spanning the gap. CDR1 and CDR2 from the germline V gene are MGHDK and SYGVNS. This CDR3 has 15 residues. CDR3 protein: CASSPGGRREDGYTF. The CDR3, as DNA: TGTGCCAGCAGTCCTGGGGGGAGGAGGGAAGATGGCTACACCTTC.

The rearrangement joins TRBV30 to TRBJ2-1; D gene uncertain. V was pared by 2 bases and J by 9 bases, with 8 bases between. Germline values: CDR1 GTSNPN, CDR2 SVGIG (reference sequence). The CDR3 runs to 11 residues. DNA for the CDR3: TGTGCCTGGAGTAACAGCCCTGAGCAGTTCTTC. It yields the protein CAWSNSPEQFF.

The chain is built from TRBV5-5 and TRBJ1-1; D is unclear. Trimming cost V 0 bases and J 1 base, with 10 bases left between them. Germline loops: CDR1 SGHKS, CDR2 YYEKEE (reference sequence). This CDR3 contains 15 residues. The CDR3 bases are TGTGCCAGCAGCTTGGGCGGCTCCCGGAACACTGAAGCTTTCTTT. Translating it yields CASSLGGSRNTEAFF.

The chain is built from TRBV11-2 and TRBJ2-5; 14 positions match TRBD2. The germline CDR1 and CDR2 sequences are SGHAT and FQNNGV. The CDR3 runs to 18 residues. The junction had 15 bases not matched to a gene; V was cut back by 10 bases and J by 2 bases. CDR3 DNA: TGTGCCACCCGCTCAGGGAGACTAGCGGGGGGGCCTCAAGAGACCCAGTACTTC. This gives the protein CATRSGRLAGGPQETQYF.

This clone appeared a few times. The gene calls are TRBV12-5 and TRBJ1-6; D not certain. Between the trimmed V and J ends, which lost 6 bases and 5 bases, there was a span of 11 bases. The CDR3 runs 14 residues. Germline assignment: CDR1 LGHNT and CDR2 FRNRAP. The CDR3, as DNA: TGTGCTAGTGGCTACGAACGAAATAATTCACCCCTCCACTTT. Its protein is CASGYERNNSPLHF.

This chain joins TRBV5-4 and TRBJ2-5; the match to TRBD1 covers 8 bases. This CDR3 spans 14 amino acids. With 4 bases clipped from V and 4 bases from J, the junction kept 6 bases outside the gene matches. Per the germline V gene, CDR1 is SGHNT and CDR2 is YYREEE (reference sequence). The CDR3 DNA sequence: TGTGCCAGCAGCCTAACCACAGGGGGAGAGACCCAGTACTTC. It specifies CASSLTTGGETQYF.

This clone has more than one count but fewer than ten. The rearrangement joins TRBV27 to TRBJ2-7; 13 bases fit TRBD2. The V and J ends lost 6 bases and 3 bases, in that order; junction bases with no gene match: 2. The CDR3 is made up of 14 amino acids. CDR1 is MNHEY and CDR2 is SMNVEV in the germline V gene (reference sequence). The CDR3 reads CASRGLAGRYEQYF. The DNA for the CDR3 is TGTGCCAGCAGGGGACTAGCGGGACGCTACGAGCAGTACTTC.

This clone has more than one count but fewer than ten. Other DNA variants within this sample encode the same CDR3. The genes are TRBV18 and TRBJ2-7; 7 positions match TRBD1. Trimming cost V 3 bases and J 0 bases; bases outside gene matches: 2. Germline CDR1 reads KGHSH; CDR2 reads LQKENI. The CDR3 consists of 14 residues. The CDR3 loop reads CASSPRDSSYEQYF. The DNA of the CDR3 is TGTGCCAGCTCACCCCGGGACAGCTCCTACGAGCAGTACTTC.

The chain couples TRBV5-1 to TRBJ1-1, with TRBD1 matching 10 bases. This CDR3 is built from 16 residues. The V segment lost 0 bases and the J segment 4 bases; nucleotides outside the gene matches: 6. Germline CDR1 and CDR2: SGHRS and YFSETQ. CDR3 sequence: CASSLEGDRGGTEAFF. CDR3 DNA sequence: TGCGCCAGCAGCTTGGAGGGGGACAGGGGAGGCACTGAAGCTTTCTTT.

This clone has just a few counts. The chain employs TRBV2 and TRBJ2-3; no reliable D call. Trimming left V 4 bases short and J 2 bases short, with 7 bases between. Germline loops: CDR1 SNHLY, CDR2 FYNNEI. The CDR3 sequence is 13 residues long. The CDR3 protein is CASSGPITDTQYF. The CDR3 bases are TGTGCCAGCAGTGGGCCGATCACAGATACGCAGTATTTT.

This clone was detected only a few times. The gene calls are TRBV10-3 and TRBJ1-4; D is possibly TRBD1 (6 bases). Germline V gene sequence: CDR1 ENHRY, CDR2 SYGVKD. The ends were cut back, 8 bases at V and 8 bases at J, with 15 bases in the middle. The CDR3 has 13 amino acids. CDR3 in DNA: TGTGCCATCGGGCGACAGGAATTCGAAAAACTGTTTTTT. Amino acids: CAIGRQEFEKLFF.

This rearrangement joins TRBV15 to TRBJ1-1, with D hard to call. This CDR3 region has 12 residues. Trimming pared 3 bases from V and 10 bases from J, leaving 12 bases between. Germline assignment: CDR1 LNHNV and CDR2 YYDKDF (reference sequence). The CDR3 here is CATSSAEGGAFF. The CDR3 nucleotides are TGTGCCACCAGCAGTGCCGAGGGAGGAGCTTTCTTT.

This clone was counted once. The CDR3 region is CASSLVAASVRYTGELFF. CDR3 DNA sequence: TGCGCCAGCAGCTTGGTAGCAGCGAGTGTCCGGTACACCGGGGAGCTGTTTTTT. The rearrangement joins TRBV5-1 to TRBJ2-2; the D is unclear. The germline V and J ends were trimmed by 0 bases and 3 bases, with 18 bases remaining between them. CDR1 SGHRS and CDR2 YFSETQ come from the germline V gene. The length of the CDR3 is 18 residues.

This clone has just a few counts. This CDR3 is also generated by other DNA sequences in the sample. The V and J genes are TRBV18 and TRBJ2-5; no definite D call. This CDR3 contains 14 residues. CDR1 and CDR2 (germline): KGHSH, LQKENI. Trimming cost V 6 bases and J 1 base, with 12 bases left between them. This chain's CDR3 is CASSPPAVQETQYF. The DNA of the CDR3 is TGTGCCAGCTCCCCCCCGGCGGTCCAAGAGACCCAGTACTTC. The full variable domain, with the rest looked up from reference TRBV18 and TRBJ2-5, is NAGVMQNPRHLVRRRGQEARLRCSPMKGHSHVYWYRQLPEEGLKFMVYLQKENIIDESGMPKERFSAEFPKEGPSILRIQQVVRGDSAAYFCASSPPAVQETQYFGPGTRLLVL.